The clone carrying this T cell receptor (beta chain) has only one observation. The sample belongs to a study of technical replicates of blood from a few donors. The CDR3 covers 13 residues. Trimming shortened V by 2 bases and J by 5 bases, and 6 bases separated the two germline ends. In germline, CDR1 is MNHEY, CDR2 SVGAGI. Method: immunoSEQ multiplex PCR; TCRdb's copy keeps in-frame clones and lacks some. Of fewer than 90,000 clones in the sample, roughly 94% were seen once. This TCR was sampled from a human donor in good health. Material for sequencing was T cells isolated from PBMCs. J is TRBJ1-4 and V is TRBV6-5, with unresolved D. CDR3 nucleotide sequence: TGTGCCAGCAGTTACCGAGGGAATGAAAAACTGTTTTTT. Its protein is CASSYRGNEKLFF.